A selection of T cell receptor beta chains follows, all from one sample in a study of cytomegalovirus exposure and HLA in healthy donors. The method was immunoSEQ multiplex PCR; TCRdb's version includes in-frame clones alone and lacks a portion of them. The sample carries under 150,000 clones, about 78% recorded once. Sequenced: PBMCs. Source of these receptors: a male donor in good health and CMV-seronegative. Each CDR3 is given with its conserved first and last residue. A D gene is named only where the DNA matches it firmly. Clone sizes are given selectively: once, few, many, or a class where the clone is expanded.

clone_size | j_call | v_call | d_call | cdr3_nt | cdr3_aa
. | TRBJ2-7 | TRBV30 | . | TGTGCCTGGAGATATCATGAGAGCTCCTACGAGCAGTACTTC | CAWRYHESSYEQYF
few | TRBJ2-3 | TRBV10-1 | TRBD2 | TGCGCCAGCAGTCCCCTAGCGGGAAGTAGCACAGATACGCAGTATTTT | CASSPLAGSSTDTQYF
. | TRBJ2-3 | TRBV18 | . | TGTGCCAGCTCACAGCGGAGAGTAGTATCAGATACGCAGTATTTT | CASSQRRVVSDTQYF
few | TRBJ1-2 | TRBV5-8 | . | TGTGCCAGCAGCTTGAAATTCCTAGGCTACACCTTC | CASSLKFLGYTF
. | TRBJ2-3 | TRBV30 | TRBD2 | TGTGCCTGGAGTGATTTGGCGGGGGGGCCGGATACGCAGTATTTT | CAWSDLAGGPDTQYF
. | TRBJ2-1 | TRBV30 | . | TGTGCCTGGAGGATACGGAATGAGCAGTTCTTC | CAWRIRNEQFF
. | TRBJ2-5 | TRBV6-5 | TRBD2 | TGTGCCAGCAGTCAAAGCGGGGGGCACGAGACCCAGTACTTC | CASSQSGGHETQYF
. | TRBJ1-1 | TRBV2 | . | TGTGCCAGCAGTGAAGCGCTGTCCGGGGGGCGGACCCCAGGTTTCTTT | CASSEALSGGRTPGFF
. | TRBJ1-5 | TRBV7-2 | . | TGTGCCAGCAGCTTATCCGACAGGAATCAGCCCCAGCATTTT | CASSLSDRNQPQHF
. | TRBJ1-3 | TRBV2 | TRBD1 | TGTGCCAGCGCCACGGGACAGACTGGAAACACCATATATTTT | CASATGQTGNTIYF
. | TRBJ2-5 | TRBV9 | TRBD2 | TGTGCCAGCCGCTCCCCCCACGGACTAGCGGGGCAAGAGACCCAGTACTTC | CASRSPHGLAGQETQYF
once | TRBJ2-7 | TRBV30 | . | TGTGCCTGGAGTGTAAGTCAGCGCATTTCCTACGAGCAGTACTTC | CAWSVSQRISYEQYF
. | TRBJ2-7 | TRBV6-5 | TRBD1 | TGTGCCAGCAGACAAGACAGGGGGAGATCCTACGAGCAGTACTTC | CASRQDRGRSYEQYF
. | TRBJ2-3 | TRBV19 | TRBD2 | TGTGCCAGTAGTGGCGGGACTAGCCGCACAGATACGCAGTATTTT | CASSGGTSRTDTQYF
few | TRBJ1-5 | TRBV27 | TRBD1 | TGTGCCAGCAGTTCAGATCAGGGGTCCAGACAGGGCACCCAGCCCCAGCATTTT | CASSSDQGSRQGTQPQHF
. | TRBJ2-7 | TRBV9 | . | TGTGCCAGCAGCGTAGAAGGGGGATTCTACGAGCAGTACTTC | CASSVEGGFYEQYF
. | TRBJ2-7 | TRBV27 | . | TGTGCCAGCAGTCAGATGAGGTTCAACGAGCAGTACTTC | CASSQMRFNEQYF
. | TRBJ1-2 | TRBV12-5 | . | TGTGCTAGTGGTTTGGTCAAAGGGGTGGGTGGCTACCCCTTC | CASGLVKGVGGYPF
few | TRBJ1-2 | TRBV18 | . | TGTGCCAGCTCACCACACCCGGGTTTCGTGGATGGCTACACCTTC | CASSPHPGFVDGYTF
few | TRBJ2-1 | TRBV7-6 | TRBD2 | TGTGCCAGCAGCGGAGCGGGAGGGCCGGATGAGCAGTTCTTC | CASSGAGGPDEQFF
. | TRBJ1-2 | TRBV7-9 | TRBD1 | TGTGCCAGCAGCTTACCCGGCAGGGGGCTCGGCTACACCTTC | CASSLPGRGLGYTF
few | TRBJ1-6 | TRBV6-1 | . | TGTGCCAGCAGTGTAGAGACAGGCGCTAATTCACCCCTCCACTTT | CASSVETGANSPLHF
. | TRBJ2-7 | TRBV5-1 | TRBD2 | TGCGCCAGCAGCTTGGCGCTAGCGGGAGGGCCGGACGAGCAGTACTTC | CASSLALAGGPDEQYF
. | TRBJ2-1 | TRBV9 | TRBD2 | TGTGCCAGCAGCGTAGGGTCCGGACTAGCGACGAATGAGCAGTTCTTC | CASSVGSGLATNEQFF
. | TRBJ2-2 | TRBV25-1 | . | TGTGCCAGCAGTGAATCATGGAACACCGGGGAGCTGTTTTTT | CASSESWNTGELFF
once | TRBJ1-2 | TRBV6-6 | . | TGTGCCAGCAGCTACTTAGATGGTGGCTACACCTTC | CASSYLDGGYTF
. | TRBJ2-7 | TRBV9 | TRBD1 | TGTGCCAGCAGCATACACGGGACAGTTGCCTACGAGCAGTACTTC | CASSIHGTVAYEQYF
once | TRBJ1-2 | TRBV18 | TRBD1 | TGTGCCAGCTCACCAACAAGACAGGGGGCCTATGGCTACACCTTC | CASSPTRQGAYGYTF
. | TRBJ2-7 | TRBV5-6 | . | TGTGCCAGCAGTCATTCCGGAGTCCACGAGCAGTACTTC | CASSHSGVHEQYF
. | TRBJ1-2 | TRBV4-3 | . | TGCGCCAGCAGCCAAGATCGGGTCCCCGAGGGCTACACCTTC | CASSQDRVPEGYTF
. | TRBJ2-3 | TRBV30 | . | TGTGCCTGGAATCTAGGTCCTAGCACAGATACGCAGTATTTT | CAWNLGPSTDTQYF
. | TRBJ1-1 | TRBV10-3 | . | TGTGCCATCAGCACAACAGAGAACACTGAAGCTTTCTTT | CAISTTENTEAFF
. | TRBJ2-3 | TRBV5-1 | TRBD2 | TGCGCCAGCAGCGCAAACCTAGCGGGAGGGCCAGATACGCAGTATTTT | CASSANLAGGPDTQYF
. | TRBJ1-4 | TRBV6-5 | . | TGTGCCAGCAGTTACCGCGGCAGCTCTAATGAAAAACTGTTTTTT | CASSYRGSSNEKLFF
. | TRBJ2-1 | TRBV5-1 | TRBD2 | TGCGCCAGCAGCTTTGGGCTAGCGGGGGGCGTGTACAATGAGCAGTTCTTC | CASSFGLAGGVYNEQFF
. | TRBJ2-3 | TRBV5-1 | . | TGCGCCAGCAGCCCCCAGGTTATTCAAGTAGATACGCAGTATTTT | CASSPQVIQVDTQYF
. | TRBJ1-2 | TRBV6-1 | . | TGTGCCAGCAGTGCCCATTCTTCGGATGGCTACACCTTC | CASSAHSSDGYTF
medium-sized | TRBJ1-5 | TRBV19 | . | TGTGCCAGTAGTATAGACACTAATCAGCCCCAGCATTTT | CASSIDTNQPQHF
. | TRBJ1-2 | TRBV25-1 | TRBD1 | TGTGCCAGCACCGCTGGGACAGGGACGGAGGGCTACACCTTC | CASTAGTGTEGYTF
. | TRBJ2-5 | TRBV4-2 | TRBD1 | TGTGCCAGCAGCCACGGACAGGCCCAAGAGACCCAGTACTTC | CASSHGQAQETQYF
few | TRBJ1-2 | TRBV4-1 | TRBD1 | TGCGCCAGCAGCCAGACAGGGGGAAACTATGGCTACACCTTC | CASSQTGGNYGYTF